The present T cell receptor (beta chain) was sequenced within a study of PD-1 blockade in classical Hodgkin lymphoma. Study-wide background: Patients got intravenous nivolumab 3 mg/kg every 2 weeks.

Method: immunoSEQ multiplex PCR; TCRdb's copy keeps in-frame clones and lacks some. The top ten clones hold around 6.6% of a sample with roughly 100,000 clones, approximately 90% of them seen once. All the patients suffered relapse after autologous stem cell transplantation, and brentuximab vedotin exposure differed. V was shortened by 2 bases and J by 4 bases, with 16 bases between the two germline ends. Per germline, CDR1 GTSNPN and CDR2 SVGIG (reference sequence). The CDR3 consists of 15 residues. The study, taken as a whole, reports: Patients who began taking nivolumab under 1 year after ASCT were left out.

Notes on this clone: Its matching antigen is unknown.

This chain connects TRBV30 to TRBJ2-3, with D perhaps matching TRBD1 (5 bases). The receptor was isolated from a human donor with classical Hodgkin lymphoma. The sequences come from peripheral blood mononuclear cells (PBMCs), collected before the second cycle of nivolumab. The CDR3 DNA follows: TGTGCCTGGAGTCCTGGGGCAGTTGGGCCAGATACGCAGTATTTT. Encoded protein: CAWSPGAVGPDTQYF.